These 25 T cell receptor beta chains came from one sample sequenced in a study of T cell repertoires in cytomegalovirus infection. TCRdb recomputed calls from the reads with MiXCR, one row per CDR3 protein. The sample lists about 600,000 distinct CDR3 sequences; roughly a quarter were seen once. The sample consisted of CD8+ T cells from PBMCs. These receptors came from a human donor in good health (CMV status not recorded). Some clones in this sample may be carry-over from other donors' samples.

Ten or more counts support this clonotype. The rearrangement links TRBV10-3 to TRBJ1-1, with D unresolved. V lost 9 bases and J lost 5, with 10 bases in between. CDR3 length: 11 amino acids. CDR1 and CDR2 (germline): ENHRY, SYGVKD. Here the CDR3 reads CAMTSGTEAFF. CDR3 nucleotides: TGTGCCATGACCTCCGGGACTGAAGCTTTCTTT.

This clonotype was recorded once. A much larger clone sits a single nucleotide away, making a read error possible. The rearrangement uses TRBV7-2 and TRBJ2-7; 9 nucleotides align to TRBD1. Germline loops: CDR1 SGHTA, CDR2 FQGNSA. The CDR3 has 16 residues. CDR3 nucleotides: TGTGCCAGCGGCTTAGTCGGACAGGGGACAACCTACGAGCAGTACTTC. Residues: CASGLVGQGTTYEQYF.

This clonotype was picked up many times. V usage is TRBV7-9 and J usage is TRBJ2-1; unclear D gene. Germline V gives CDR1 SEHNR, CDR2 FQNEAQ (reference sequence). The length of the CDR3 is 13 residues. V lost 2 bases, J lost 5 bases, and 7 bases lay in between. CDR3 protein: CASSLLKNNEQFF. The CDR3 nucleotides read TGTGCCAGCAGCTTACTGAAAAACAATGAGCAGTTCTTC.

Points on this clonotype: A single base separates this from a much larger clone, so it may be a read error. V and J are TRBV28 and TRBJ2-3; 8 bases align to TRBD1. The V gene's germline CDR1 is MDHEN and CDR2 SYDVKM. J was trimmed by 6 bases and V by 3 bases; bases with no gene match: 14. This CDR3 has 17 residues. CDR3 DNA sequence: TGTGCCAGCAGTTTTGGGTTCAGACAGGGGAGTCGGGATACGCAGTATTTT. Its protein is CASSFGFRQGSRDTQYF.

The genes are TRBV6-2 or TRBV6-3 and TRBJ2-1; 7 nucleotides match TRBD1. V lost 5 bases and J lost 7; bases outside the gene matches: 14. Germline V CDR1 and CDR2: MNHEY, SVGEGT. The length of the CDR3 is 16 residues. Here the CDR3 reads CASSPHDREIANEQFF. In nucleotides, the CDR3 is TGTGCCAGCAGTCCCCACGACAGGGAAATCGCGAATGAGCAGTTCTTC.

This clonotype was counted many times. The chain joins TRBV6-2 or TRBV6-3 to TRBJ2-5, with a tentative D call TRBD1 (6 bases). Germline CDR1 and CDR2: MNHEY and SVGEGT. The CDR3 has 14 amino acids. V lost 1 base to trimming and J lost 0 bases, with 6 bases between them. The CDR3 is CASSYYRDQETQYF. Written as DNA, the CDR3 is TGTGCCAGCAGTTACTACAGGGACCAAGAGACCCAGTACTTC.

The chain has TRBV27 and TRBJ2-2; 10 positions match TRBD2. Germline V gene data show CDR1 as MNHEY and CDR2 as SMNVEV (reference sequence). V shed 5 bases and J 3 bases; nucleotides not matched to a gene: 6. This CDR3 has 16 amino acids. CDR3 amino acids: CASSLRTSGYTGELFF. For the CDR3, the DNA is TGTGCCAGCAGTCTTCGGACTAGCGGCTACACCGGGGAGCTGTTTTTT.

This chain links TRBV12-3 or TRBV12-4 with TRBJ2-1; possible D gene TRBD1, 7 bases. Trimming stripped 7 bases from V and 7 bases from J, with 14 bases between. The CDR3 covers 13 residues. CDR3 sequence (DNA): TGTGCCAGCACCCCACAGGGGAGGAATGAGCAGTTCTTC. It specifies CASTPQGRNEQFF.

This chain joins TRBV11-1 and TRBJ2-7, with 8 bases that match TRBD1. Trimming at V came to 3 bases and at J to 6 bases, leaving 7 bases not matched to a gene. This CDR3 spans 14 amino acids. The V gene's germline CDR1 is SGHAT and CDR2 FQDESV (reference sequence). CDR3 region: CASSFRQGYVEQYF. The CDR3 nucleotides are TGTGCCAGCAGCTTTAGACAGGGGTACGTCGAGCAGTACTTC.

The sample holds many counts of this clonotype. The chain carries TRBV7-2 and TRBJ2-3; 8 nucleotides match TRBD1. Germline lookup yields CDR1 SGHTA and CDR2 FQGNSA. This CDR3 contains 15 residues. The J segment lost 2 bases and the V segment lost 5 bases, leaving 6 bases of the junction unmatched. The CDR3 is CASSPPTGDTDTQYF. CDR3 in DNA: TGTGCCAGCAGCCCACCGACAGGGGACACAGATACGCAGTATTTT.

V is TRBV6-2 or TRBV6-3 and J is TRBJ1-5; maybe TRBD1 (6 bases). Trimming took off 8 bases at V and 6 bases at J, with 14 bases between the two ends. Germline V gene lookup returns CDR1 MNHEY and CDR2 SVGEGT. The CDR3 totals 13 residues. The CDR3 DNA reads TGTGCCAGCGGAGGAGGGGGTGTTCAGCCCCAGCATTTT. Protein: CASGGGGVQPQHF.

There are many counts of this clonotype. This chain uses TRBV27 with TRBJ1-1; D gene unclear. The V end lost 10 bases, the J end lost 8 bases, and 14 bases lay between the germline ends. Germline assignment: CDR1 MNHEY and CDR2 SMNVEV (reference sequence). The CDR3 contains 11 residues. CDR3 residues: CATHSAKEAFF. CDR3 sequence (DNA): TGTGCCACCCATTCGGCTAAAGAAGCTTTCTTT.

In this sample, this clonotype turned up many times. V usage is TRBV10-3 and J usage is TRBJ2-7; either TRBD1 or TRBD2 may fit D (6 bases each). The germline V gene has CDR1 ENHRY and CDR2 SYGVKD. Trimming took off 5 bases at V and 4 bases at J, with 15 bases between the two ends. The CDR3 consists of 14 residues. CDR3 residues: CAISPSGGGYEQYF. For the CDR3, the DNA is TGTGCCATCAGTCCCTCCGGAGGGGGGTACGAGCAGTACTTC.

This CDR3 is CASARGGNPEAFF. The DNA of the CDR3 is TGTGCCAGCGCCCGGGGGGGTAACCCTGAAGCTTTCTTT. The V and J genes are TRBV7-9 and TRBJ1-1; D is possibly TRBD1 (5 bases). V lost 8 bases to trimming and J lost 6 bases, with 16 bases between them. The CDR3 length is 13 residues. Per the germline V gene, CDR1 is SEHNR and CDR2 is FQNEAQ (reference sequence).

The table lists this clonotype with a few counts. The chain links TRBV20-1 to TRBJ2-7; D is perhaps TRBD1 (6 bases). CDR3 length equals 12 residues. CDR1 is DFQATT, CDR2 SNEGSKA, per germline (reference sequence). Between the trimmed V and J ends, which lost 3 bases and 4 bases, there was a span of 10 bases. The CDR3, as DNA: TGCAGTGCTAGGGGGGACAATTACGAGCAGTACGTC. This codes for CSARGDNYEQYV.

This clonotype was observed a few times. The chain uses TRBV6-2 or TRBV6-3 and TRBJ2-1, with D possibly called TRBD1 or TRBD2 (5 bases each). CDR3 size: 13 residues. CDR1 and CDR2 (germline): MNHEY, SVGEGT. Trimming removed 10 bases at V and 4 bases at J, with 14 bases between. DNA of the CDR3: TGTGCCACACTGCCGGGGCCATACAATGAGCAGTTCTTC. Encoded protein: CATLPGPYNEQFF.

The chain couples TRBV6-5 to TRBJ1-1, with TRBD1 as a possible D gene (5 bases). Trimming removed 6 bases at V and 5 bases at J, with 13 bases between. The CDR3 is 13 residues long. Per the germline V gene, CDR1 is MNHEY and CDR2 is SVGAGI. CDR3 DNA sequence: TGTGCCAGCAGCCAACAGGCGGGGACTGAAGCTTTCTTT. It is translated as CASSQQAGTEAFF.

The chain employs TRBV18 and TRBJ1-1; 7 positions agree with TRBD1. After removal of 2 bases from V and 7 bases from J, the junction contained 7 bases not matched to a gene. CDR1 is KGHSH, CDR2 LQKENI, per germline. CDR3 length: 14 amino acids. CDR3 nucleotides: TGTGCCAGCTCACCAATGGCAGGGGGTGTTGAAGCTTTCTTT. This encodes CASSPMAGGVEAFF. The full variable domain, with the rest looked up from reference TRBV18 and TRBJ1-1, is NAGVMQNPRHLVRRRGQEARLRCSPMKGHSHVYWYRQLPEEGLKFMVYLQKENIIDESGMPKERFSAEFPKEGPSILRIQQVVRGDSAAYFCASSPMAGGVEAFFGQGTRLTVV.

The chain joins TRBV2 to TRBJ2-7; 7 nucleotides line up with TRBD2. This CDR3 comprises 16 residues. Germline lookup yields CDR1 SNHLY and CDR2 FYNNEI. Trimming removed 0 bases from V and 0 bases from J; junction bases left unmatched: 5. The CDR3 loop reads CASSEAEAGVSYEQYV. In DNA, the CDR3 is TGTGCCAGCAGTGAAGCGGAGGCGGGGGTCTCCTACGAGCAGTACGTC.

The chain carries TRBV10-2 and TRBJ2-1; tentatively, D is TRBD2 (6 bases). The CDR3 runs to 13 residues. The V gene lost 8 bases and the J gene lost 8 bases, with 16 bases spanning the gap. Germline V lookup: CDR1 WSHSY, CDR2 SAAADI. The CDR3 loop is CASGGTVEDEQFF. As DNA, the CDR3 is TGCGCCAGCGGCGGGACGGTCGAGGATGAGCAGTTCTTC.

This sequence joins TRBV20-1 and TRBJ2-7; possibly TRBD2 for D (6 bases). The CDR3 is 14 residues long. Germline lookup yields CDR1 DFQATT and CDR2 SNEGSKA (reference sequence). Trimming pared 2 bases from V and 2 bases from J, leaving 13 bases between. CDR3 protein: CSARPSARAYEQYF. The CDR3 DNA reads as TGCAGTGCTAGACCTAGCGCCCGGGCCTACGAGCAGTACTTC.

Written as DNA, the CDR3 is TGTGCCAGCGGGAGCGGGGAGCTGTTTTTT. Its protein product is CASGSGELFF. V gene TRBV6-5 combines with J gene TRBJ2-2; maybe TRBD2 (5 bases). This CDR3 comprises 10 residues. Germline values: CDR1 MNHEY, CDR2 SVGAGI. V was cut by 8 bases and J by 7 bases, with 5 bases left in between.

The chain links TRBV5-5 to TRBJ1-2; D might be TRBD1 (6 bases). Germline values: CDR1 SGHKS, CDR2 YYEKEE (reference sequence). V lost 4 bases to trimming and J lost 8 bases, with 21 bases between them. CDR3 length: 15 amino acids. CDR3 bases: TGTGCCAGCAGCGTCGACCCGTCAGGGGCTAGAGGCTACACCTTC. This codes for CASSVDPSGARGYTF.

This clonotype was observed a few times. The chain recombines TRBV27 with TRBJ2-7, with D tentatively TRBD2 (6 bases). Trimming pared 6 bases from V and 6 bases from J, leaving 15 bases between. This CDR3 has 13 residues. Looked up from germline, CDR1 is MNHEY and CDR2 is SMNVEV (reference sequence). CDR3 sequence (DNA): TGTGCCAGCAGGGACTACAGAGGAGGCGAGCAGTACTTC. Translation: CASRDYRGGEQYF.

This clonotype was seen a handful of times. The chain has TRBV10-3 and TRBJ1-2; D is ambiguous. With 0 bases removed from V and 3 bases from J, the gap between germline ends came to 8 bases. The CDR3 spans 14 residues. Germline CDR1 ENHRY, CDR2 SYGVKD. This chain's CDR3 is CAISESTEYYGYTF. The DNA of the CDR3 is TGTGCCATCAGTGAGTCGACGGAATACTATGGCTACACCTTC.